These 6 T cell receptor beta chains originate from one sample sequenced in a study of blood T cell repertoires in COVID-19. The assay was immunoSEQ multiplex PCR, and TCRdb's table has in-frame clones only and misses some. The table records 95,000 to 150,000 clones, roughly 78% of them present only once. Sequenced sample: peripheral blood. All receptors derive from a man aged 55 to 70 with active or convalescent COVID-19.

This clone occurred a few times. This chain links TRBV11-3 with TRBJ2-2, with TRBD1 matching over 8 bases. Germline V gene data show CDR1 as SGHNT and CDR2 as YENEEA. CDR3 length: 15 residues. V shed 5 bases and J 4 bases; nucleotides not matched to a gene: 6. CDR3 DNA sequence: TGTGCCAGCAGCGCCGACAGGGGTGGCACCGGGGAGCTGTTTTTT. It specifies CASSADRGGTGELFF.

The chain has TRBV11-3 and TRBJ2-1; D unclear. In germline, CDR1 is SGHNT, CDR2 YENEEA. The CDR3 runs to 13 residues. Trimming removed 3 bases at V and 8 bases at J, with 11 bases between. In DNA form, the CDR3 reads TGTGCCAGCAGCTTTTCCTATGCCCATGAGCAGTTCTTC. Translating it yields CASSFSYAHEQFF.

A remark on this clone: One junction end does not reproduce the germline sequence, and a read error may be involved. The CDR3 sequence: CASSPGTDVDF. The DNA for the CDR3 is TGTGCCAGCAGCCCTGGGACAGACGTCGACTTC. This sequence joins TRBV3-1 (or the pseudogene TRBV3-2) and TRBJ2-7; TRBD1 matches 7 bases. Germline V gene lookup returns CDR1 LGHDT and CDR2 YNNKEL (reference sequence). The CDR3 has 11 residues.

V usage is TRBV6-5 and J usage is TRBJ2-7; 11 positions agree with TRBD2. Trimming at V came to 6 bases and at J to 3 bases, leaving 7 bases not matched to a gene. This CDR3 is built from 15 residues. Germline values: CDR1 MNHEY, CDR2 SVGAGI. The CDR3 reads CASRLAGDPGYEQYF. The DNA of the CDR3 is TGTGCCAGCAGACTAGCGGGGGACCCCGGCTACGAGCAGTACTTC.

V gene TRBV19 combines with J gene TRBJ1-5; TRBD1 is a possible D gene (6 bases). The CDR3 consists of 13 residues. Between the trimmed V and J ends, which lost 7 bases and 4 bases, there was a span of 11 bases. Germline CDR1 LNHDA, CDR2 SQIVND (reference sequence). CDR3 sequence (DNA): TGTGCCAGTACGAGGACAGCGAATCAGCCCCAGCATTTT. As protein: CASTRTANQPQHF.

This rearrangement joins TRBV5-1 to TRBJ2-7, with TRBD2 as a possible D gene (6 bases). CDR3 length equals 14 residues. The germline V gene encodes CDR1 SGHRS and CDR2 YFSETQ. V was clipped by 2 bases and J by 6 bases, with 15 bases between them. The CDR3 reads CASSFSGSKLEQYF. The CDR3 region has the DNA TGCGCCAGCAGCTTCTCCGGGAGTAAGCTCGAGCAGTACTTC.